This TCR beta chain is from a study of blood T cell repertoires in COVID-19. Study-level information: Acute-phase and convalescent COVID-19 samples originated in the United States, Italy and Spain. PBMCs, B-cell-depleted T cells, or T cells provided the cDNA or gDNA that made up the material.

Authors' methods: Using reference gene primer amplification, nucleated cell counts were estimated. TCRdb keeps only in-frame clones here, not all; method: immunoSEQ multiplex PCR. The V and J calls and clone size come from that table; D and trimming were worked out from the DNA. The sample has approximately 160,000 clones, approximately 88% seen once. The V and J ends lost 7 bases and 5 bases respectively, with 16 bases between them. The CDR3 has 14 residues. The V gene's germline CDR1 is KGHDR and CDR2 SFDVKD. Sequenced material: peripheral blood. The chain couples TRBV24-1 to TRBJ2-5, with a possible D match to TRBD1 (5 bases). This clonotype was obtained from a woman in her fifties or sixties with acute or convalescent COVID-19. The CDR3 region has the DNA TGTGCCACCAGCCGCAGGGTGGATAGCGAGACCCAGTACTTC. It specifies CATSRRVDSETQYF.